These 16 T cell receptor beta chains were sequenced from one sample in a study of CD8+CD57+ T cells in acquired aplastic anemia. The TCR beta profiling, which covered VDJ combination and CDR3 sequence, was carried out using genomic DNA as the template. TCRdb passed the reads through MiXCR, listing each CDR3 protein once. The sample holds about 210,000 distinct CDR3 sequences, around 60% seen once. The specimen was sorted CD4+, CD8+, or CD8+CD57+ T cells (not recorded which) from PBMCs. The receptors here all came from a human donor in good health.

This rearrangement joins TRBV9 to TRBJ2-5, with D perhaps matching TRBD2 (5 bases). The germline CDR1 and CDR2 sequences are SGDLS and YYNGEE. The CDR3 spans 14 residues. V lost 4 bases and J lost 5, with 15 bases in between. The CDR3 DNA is TGTGCCAGCAGCCCCCGTTGGGAGCGGGAGACCCAGTACTTC. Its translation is CASSPRWERETQYF. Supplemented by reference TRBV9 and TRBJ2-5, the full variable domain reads DSGVTQTPKHLITATGQRVTLRCSPRSGDLSVYWYQQSLDQGLQFLIQYYNGEERAKGNILERFSAQQFPDLHSELNLSSLELGDSALYFCASSPRWERETQYFGPGTRLLVL.

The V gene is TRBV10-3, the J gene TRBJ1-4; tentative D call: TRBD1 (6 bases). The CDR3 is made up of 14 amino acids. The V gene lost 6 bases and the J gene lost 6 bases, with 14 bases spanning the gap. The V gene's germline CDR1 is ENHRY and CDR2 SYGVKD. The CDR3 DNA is TGTGCCATCAGGAACCCAGGGGAGGATGAAAAACTGTTTTTT. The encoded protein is CAIRNPGEDEKLFF.

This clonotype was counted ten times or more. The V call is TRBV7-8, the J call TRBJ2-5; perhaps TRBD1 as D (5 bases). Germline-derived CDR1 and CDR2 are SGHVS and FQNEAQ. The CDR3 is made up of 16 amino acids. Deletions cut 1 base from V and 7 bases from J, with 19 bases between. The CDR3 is CASSLGSGHGKWTQYF. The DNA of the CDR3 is TGTGCCAGCAGCTTAGGGTCAGGACATGGGAAGTGGACCCAGTACTTC.

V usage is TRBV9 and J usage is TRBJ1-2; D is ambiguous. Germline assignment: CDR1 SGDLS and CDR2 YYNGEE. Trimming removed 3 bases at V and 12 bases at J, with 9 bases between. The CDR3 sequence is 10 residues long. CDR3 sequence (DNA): TGTGCCAGCAGCGGCGATGGAAACACCTTC. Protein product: CASSGDGNTF.

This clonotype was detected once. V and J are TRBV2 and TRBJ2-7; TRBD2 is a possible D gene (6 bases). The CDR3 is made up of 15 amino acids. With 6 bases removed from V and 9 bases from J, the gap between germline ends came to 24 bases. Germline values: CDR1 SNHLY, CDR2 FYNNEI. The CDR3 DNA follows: TGTGCCAGCAGAGATAAAATCCGGGACTCCTCGTTGCAGTACTTC. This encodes CASRDKIRDSSLQYF. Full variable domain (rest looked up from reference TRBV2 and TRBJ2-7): EPEVTQTPSHQVTQMGQEVILRCVPISNHLYFYWYRQILGQKVEFLVSFYNNEISEKSEIFDDQFSVERPDGSNFTLKIRSTKLEDSAMYFCASRDKIRDSSLQYFGPGTRLTVT.

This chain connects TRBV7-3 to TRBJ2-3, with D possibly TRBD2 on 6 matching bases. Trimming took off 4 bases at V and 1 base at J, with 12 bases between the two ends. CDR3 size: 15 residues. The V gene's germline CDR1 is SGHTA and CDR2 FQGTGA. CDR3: CASSWGDGGTDTQYF. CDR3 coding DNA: TGTGCCAGCAGCTGGGGGGACGGCGGCACAGATACGCAGTATTTT.

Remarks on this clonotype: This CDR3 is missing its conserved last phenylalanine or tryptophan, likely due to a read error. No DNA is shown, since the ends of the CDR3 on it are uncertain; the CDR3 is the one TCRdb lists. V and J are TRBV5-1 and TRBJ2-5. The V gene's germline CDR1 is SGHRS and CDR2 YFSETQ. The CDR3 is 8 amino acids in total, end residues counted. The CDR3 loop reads CASSLHPE.

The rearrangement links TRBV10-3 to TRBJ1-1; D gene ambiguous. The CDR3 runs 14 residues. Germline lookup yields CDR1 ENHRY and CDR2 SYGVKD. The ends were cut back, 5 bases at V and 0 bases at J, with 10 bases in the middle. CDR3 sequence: CAISRTEMNTEAFF. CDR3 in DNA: TGTGCCATCAGTCGGACGGAAATGAACACTGAAGCTTTCTTT.

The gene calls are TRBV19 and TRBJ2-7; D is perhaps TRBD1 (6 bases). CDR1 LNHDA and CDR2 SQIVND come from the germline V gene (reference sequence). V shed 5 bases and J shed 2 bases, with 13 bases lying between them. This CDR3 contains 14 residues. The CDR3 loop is CASSLARDTYEQYF. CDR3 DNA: TGTGCCAGTAGTCTAGCTCGGGACACCTACGAGCAGTACTTC. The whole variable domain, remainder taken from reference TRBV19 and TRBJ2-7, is DGGITQSPKYLFRKEGQNVTLSCEQNLNHDAMYWYRQDPGQGLRLIYYSQIVNDFQKGDIAEGYSVSREKKESFPLTVTSAQKNPTAFYLCASSLARDTYEQYFGPGTRLTVT.

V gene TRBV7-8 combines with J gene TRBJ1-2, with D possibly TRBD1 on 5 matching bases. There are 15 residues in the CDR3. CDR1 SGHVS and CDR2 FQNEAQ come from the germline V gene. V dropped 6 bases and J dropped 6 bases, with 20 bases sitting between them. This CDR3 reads CASSLSRGWLNGYTF. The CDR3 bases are TGTGCCAGCAGTTTATCTCGGGGGTGGCTGAATGGCTACACCTTC.

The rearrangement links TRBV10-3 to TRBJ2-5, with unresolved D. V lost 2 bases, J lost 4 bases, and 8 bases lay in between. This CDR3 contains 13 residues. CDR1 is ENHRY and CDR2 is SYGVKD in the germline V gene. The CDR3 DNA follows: TGTGCCATCAGTGAGAGGGCGGTAGAGACCCAGTACTTC. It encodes CAISERAVETQYF.

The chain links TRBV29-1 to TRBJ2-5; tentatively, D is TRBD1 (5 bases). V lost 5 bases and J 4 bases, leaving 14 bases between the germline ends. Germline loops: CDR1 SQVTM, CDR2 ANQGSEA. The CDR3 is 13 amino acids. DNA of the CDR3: TGCAGCGTTCCATTCAGGGTAGGAGAGACCCAGTACTTC. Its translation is CSVPFRVGETQYF.

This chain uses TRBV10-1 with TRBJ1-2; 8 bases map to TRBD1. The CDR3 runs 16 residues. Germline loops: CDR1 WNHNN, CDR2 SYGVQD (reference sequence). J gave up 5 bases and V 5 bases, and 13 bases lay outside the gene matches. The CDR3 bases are TGCGCCAGCAGTTCGGACAGGGTGGATTCACCTTATGGCTACACCTTC. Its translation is CASSSDRVDSPYGYTF.

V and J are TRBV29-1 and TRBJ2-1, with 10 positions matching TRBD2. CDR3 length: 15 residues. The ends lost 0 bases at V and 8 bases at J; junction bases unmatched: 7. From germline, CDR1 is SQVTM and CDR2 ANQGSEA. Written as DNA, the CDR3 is TGCAGCGTTGAAGATGCTAGCGGGAGAATTGATGAGCAGTTCTTC. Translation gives CSVEDASGRIDEQFF.

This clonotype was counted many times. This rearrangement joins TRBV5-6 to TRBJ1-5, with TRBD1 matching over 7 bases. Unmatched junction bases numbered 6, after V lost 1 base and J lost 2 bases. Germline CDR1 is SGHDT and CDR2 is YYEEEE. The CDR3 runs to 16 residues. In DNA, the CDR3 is TGTGCCAGCAGCTTGCAAGGGGGCAACGGCAATCAGCCCCAGCATTTT. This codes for CASSLQGGNGNQPQHF.

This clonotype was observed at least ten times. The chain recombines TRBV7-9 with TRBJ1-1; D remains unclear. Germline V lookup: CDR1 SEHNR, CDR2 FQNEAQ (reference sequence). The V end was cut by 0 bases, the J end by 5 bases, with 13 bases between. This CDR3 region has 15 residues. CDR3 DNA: TGTGCCAGCAGCTTAGCCAGTTCTGGAGTTACTGAAGCTTTCTTT. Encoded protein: CASSLASSGVTEAFF.